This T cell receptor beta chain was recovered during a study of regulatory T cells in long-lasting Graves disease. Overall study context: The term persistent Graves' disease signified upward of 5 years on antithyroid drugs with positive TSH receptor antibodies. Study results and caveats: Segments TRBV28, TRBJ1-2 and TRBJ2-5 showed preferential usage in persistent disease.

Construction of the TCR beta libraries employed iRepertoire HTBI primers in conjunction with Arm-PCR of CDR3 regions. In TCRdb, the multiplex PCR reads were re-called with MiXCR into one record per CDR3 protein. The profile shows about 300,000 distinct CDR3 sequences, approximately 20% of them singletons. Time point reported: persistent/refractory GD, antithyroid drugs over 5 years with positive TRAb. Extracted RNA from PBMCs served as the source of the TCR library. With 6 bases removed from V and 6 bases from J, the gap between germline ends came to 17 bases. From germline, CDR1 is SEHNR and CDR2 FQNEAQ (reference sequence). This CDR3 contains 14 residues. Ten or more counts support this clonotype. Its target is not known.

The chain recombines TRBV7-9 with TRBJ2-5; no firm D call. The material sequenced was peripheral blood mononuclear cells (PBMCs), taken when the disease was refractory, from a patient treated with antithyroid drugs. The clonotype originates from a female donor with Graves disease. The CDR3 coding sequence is TGTGCCAGCAGTGGGGAAGGATCCGGCCAGACCCAGTACTTC. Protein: CASSGEGSGQTQYF.